This record covers a single TCR beta chain. Antigen specificity is unknown. Other DNA sequences in this specimen translate into the identical CDR3. Naive CD8 cells were CD45RO-negative, positively selected for CCR7, excluding terminally differentiated effector memory CD45RA+ cells. Donors were healthy HIV-negative adults without recently reported acute infections or vaccinations. Only in-frame clones appear in the TCRdb table, and some are missing; sequencing was by immunoSEQ multiplex PCR. The data contain some 2 million clones, roughly 94% of them singletons. Trimming at V came to 1 base and at J to 5 bases, leaving 6 bases not matched to a gene. This CDR3 comprises 15 residues. CDR1 is SEHNR, CDR2 FQNEAQ, per germline (reference sequence). The record originates from a study of shared clonotypes between healthy human individuals. Turning to the study itself: Each donor's CD8 memory used one plate, CD8 naive two, each CD4 subset three. Whole-study findings and limits: Sequencing depth was expected to affect clonotype sharing among donors.

The sequence was obtained from a man aged 18 to 35 in good health. The rearrangement joins TRBV7-9 to TRBJ2-5, with 8 bases that match TRBD2. Material for sequencing was naive CD8+ T cells sorted from blood. The CDR3 spells CASSLVAGPQETQYF. The CDR3 DNA is TGTGCCAGCAGCTTAGTAGCGGGACCCCAGGAGACCCAGTACTTC.